The following is a TCR beta chain sequence with its context. The V gene lost 9 bases and the J gene lost 2 bases, with 17 bases spanning the gap. The CDR3 length is 15 residues. CDR1 and CDR2 from the germline V gene are LNHDA and SQIVND (reference sequence). This entry is derived from a study of blood T cell repertoires in COVID-19. In the study overall: There were acute and convalescent COVID-19 samples, and they came from the United States, Italy and Spain. PBMCs, B-cell-depleted T cells, or T cells provided the cDNA or gDNA that made up the material.

Under the authors' procedure: Amplification with reference gene primers provided the estimates of nucleated cell counts. Only in-frame clones appear in the TCRdb table, and some are missing; sequencing was by immunoSEQ multiplex PCR. V and J calls and clone size are given by that table; D and trimming were obtained from the DNA. The sample lists roughly 300,000 clones, roughly 86% occurring once. The chain joins TRBV19 to TRBJ1-3; the D gene is possibly TRBD1 (5 bases). The receptor was isolated from a woman aged 50 to 60 who had recovered from COVID-19. Sequencing used peripheral blood. The CDR3: CASRDSPLTGNTIYF. The CDR3 nucleotides are TGTGCCAGCCGGGACTCACCTCTTACTGGAAACACCATATATTTT.